This is a list of T cell receptor beta chains from one sample in a study of shared clonotypes between healthy human individuals. Clones were sequenced by immunoSEQ multiplex PCR, and TCRdb holds only the in-frame ones, with some missing. The sample consists of over a million clones, approximately 98.5% of them appearing once. The sequenced sample consisted of naive CD4+ T cells sorted from blood. These receptor sequences come from a man between 25 and 39 years old in good health. The CDR3 runs from the conserved cysteine through the conserved F or W. D genes are given only for firm matches. A clone size is listed for some rows: how often the clone was seen (once, few, many), or a class if it is expanded.

D: TRBD1
V: TRBV9
length: 13
size: -
J: TRBJ1-4
CDR3: CASSVGQGAKLFF
DNA: TGTGCCAGCAGCGTAGGGCAGGGGGCGAAACTGTTTTTT

D: -
V: TRBV7-8
length: 15
size: -
J: TRBJ1-1
CDR3: CASSLALGGATEAFF
DNA: TGTGCCAGCAGCTTAGCGCTTGGGGGGGCCACTGAAGCTTTCTTT

D: TRBD1
V: TRBV6-5
length: 15
size: -
J: TRBJ2-2
CDR3: CASSYLDRVAGELFF
DNA: TGTGCCAGCAGTTACCTAGACAGGGTCGCCGGGGAGCTGTTTTTT

D: -
V: TRBV4-3
length: 16
size: -
J: TRBJ2-7
CDR3: CASSPNAGRRTYEQYF
DNA: TGCGCCAGCAGCCCGAATGCGGGACGCCGGACCTACGAGCAGTACTTC

D: -
V: TRBV6-6
length: 15
size: -
J: TRBJ1-1
CDR3: CASSPWVGQTTEAFF
DNA: TGTGCCAGCAGTCCCTGGGTAGGACAGACCACTGAAGCTTTCTTT

D: -
V: TRBV15
length: 16
size: -
J: TRBJ2-2
CDR3: CATSGAGEGRAGELFF
DNA: TGTGCCACCAGCGGAGCGGGTGAGGGCCGGGCCGGGGAGCTGTTTTTT

D: TRBD1
V: TRBV28
length: 15
size: once
J: TRBJ1-3
CDR3: CASQGAPLSGNTIYF
DNA: TGTGCCAGCCAGGGGGCCCCGCTCTCTGGAAACACCATATATTTT

D: TRBD2
V: TRBV9
length: 17
size: -
J: TRBJ2-1
CDR3: CASSVASPGGRGNEQFF
DNA: TGTGCCAGCAGCGTAGCCTCCCCCGGCGGGAGGGGCAATGAGCAGTTCTTC

D: -
V: TRBV19
length: 13
size: -
J: TRBJ1-1
CDR3: CASSIGGNTEAFF
DNA: TGTGCCAGTAGTATAGGGGGGAACACTGAAGCTTTCTTT

D: -
V: TRBV27
length: 14
size: -
J: TRBJ2-5
CDR3: CASSLRRYQETQYF
DNA: TGTGCCAGCAGTTTACGCAGATACCAAGAGACCCAGTACTTC

D: -
V: TRBV7-2
length: 13
size: -
J: TRBJ2-1
CDR3: CASSLFPDNEQFF
DNA: TGTGCCAGCAGCTTATTCCCTGACAATGAGCAGTTCTTC

D: TRBD2
V: TRBV10-3
length: 13
size: -
J: TRBJ2-7
CDR3: CAIRDGRESEQYF
DNA: TGTGCCATCCGGGACGGGAGGGAATCCGAGCAGTACTTC

D: TRBD2
V: TRBV4-1
length: 15
size: -
J: TRBJ2-7
CDR3: CASSQGSGSRYEQYF
DNA: TGCGCCAGCAGCCAAGGGAGCGGGAGTAGGTACGAGCAGTACTTC

D: -
V: TRBV18
length: 12
size: -
J: TRBJ2-3
CDR3: CASLEITDTQYF
DNA: TGTGCCAGCTTAGAAATCACAGATACGCAGTATTTT

D: -
V: TRBV5-1
length: 15
size: -
J: TRBJ2-7
CDR3: CASSLGLTHGYEQYF
DNA: TGCGCCAGCAGCTTGGGTCTGACGCATGGCTACGAGCAGTACTTC

D: -
V: TRBV4-1
length: 13
size: -
J: TRBJ2-3
CDR3: CASSQDGGAQQYF
DNA: TGCGCCAGCAGCCAAGATGGGGGCGCTCAGCAGTATTTT

D: -
V: TRBV30
length: 15
size: -
J: TRBJ1-3
CDR3: CAWSVSGSSGNTIYF
DNA: TGTGCCTGGAGTGTATCCGGGAGCTCTGGAAACACCATATATTTT

D: -
V: TRBV29-1
length: 15
size: -
J: TRBJ2-1
CDR3: CSVPKGLATYNEQFF
DNA: TGCAGCGTTCCAAAAGGGCTAGCGACCTACAATGAGCAGTTCTTC

D: -
V: TRBV4-1
length: 19
size: -
J: TRBJ2-7
CDR3: CASSQDIRGRGLSSYEQYF
DNA: TGCGCCAGCAGCCAAGATATAAGGGGAAGGGGACTCAGCTCCTACGAGCAGTACTTC

D: TRBD1
V: TRBV6-1
length: 15
size: -
J: TRBJ1-5
CDR3: CASSEAKPGGQPQHF
DNA: TGTGCCAGCAGTGAAGCTAAACCAGGGGGTCAGCCCCAGCATTTT

D: -
V: TRBV7-8
length: 14
size: -
J: TRBJ1-5
CDR3: CASSLSGGNQPQHF
DNA: TGTGCCAGCAGCTTGAGTGGGGGCAATCAGCCCCAGCATTTT

D: -
V: TRBV28
length: 14
size: -
J: TRBJ2-1
CDR3: CASSFSRRNNEQFF
DNA: TGTGCCAGCAGTTTCTCCCGCAGGAACAATGAGCAGTTCTTC

D: -
V: TRBV28
length: 14
size: -
J: TRBJ2-3
CDR3: CASTYIAGTDTQYF
DNA: TGTGCCAGCACTTATATCGCGGGGACAGATACGCAGTATTTT

D: -
V: TRBV29-1
length: 16
size: -
J: TRBJ2-7
CDR3: CSVVAHKQVSGYEQYF
DNA: TGCAGCGTTGTAGCCCATAAGCAAGTATCAGGCTACGAGCAGTACTTC

D: -
V: TRBV10-1
length: 15
size: -
J: TRBJ2-4
CDR3: CASRLRALAKNIQYF
DNA: TGCGCCAGCCGGCTCCGGGCCCTAGCCAAAAACATTCAGTACTTC

D: -
V: TRBV27
length: 14
size: -
J: TRBJ1-2
CDR3: CASSLITGTGGYTF
DNA: TGTGCCAGCAGTTTAATAACAGGGACGGGTGGCTACACCTTC

D: -
V: TRBV6-4
length: 14
size: once
J: TRBJ2-7
CDR3: CASTLYGWAYEQYF
DNA: TGTGCCAGCACACTATATGGGTGGGCCTACGAGCAGTACTTC

D: TRBD2
V: TRBV18
length: 14
size: -
J: TRBJ2-7
CDR3: CASSPLAGAYEQYF
DNA: TGTGCCAGCTCACCACTAGCGGGAGCCTACGAGCAGTACTTC

D: TRBD1
V: TRBV9
length: 15
size: -
J: TRBJ2-3
CDR3: CASSRTGFSTDTQYF
DNA: TGTGCCAGCAGCAGGACAGGTTTCTCGACAGATACGCAGTATTTT

D: -
V: TRBV6-1
length: 13
size: once
J: TRBJ1-1
CDR3: CASLPSALGEAFF
DNA: TGTGCCAGCTTACCCTCGGCTCTGGGTGAAGCTTTCTTT

D: -
V: TRBV9
length: 14
size: -
J: TRBJ2-3
CDR3: CASSVGPALDTQYF
DNA: TGTGCCAGCAGCGTAGGGCCCGCTTTAGATACGCAGTATTTT

D: -
V: TRBV4-1
length: 16
size: -
J: TRBJ1-4
CDR3: CASSPTGTASNEKLFF
DNA: TGCGCCAGCAGCCCAACAGGGACTGCCTCCAATGAAAAACTGTTTTTT

D: -
V: TRBV7-7
length: 14
size: -
J: TRBJ2-3
CDR3: CANETGSFIDTQYF
DNA: TGTGCCAACGAGACAGGTAGTTTTATAGATACGCAGTATTTT

D: -
V: TRBV7-6
length: 13
size: -
J: TRBJ2-7
CDR3: CASSQDPTYEQYF
DNA: TGTGCCAGCAGCCAAGACCCAACCTACGAGCAGTACTTC

D: -
V: TRBV4-3
length: 15
size: -
J: TRBJ2-2
CDR3: CASSQDGARTGELFF
DNA: TGCGCCAGCAGCCAAGATGGGGCCAGAACCGGGGAGCTGTTTTTT

D: -
V: TRBV2
length: 15
size: few
J: TRBJ1-5
CDR3: CASSTRSLPNQPQHF
DNA: TGTGCCAGCAGCACTAGGAGTTTGCCCAATCAGCCCCAGCATTTT

D: TRBD2
V: TRBV15
length: 19
size: -
J: TRBJ2-1
CDR3: CATSRDRGLPTSGRAGQFF
DNA: TGTGCCACCAGCAGAGATCGGGGCCTACCCACTAGCGGGAGGGCCGGGCAGTTCTTC

D: TRBD2
V: TRBV7-8
length: 18
size: -
J: TRBJ2-7
CDR3: CASQRTSGILTDRYEQYF
DNA: TGTGCCAGCCAGAGGACTAGCGGGATCCTGACCGATCGGTACGAGCAGTACTTC

D: -
V: TRBV5-4
length: 14
size: -
J: TRBJ2-1
CDR3: CASSPRGSYNEQFF
DNA: TGTGCCAGCAGTCCAAGGGGCTCCTACAATGAGCAGTTCTTC

D: TRBD1
V: TRBV15
length: 20
size: -
J: TRBJ1-5
CDR3: CATSRLGSSTGTGVNQPQHF
DNA: TGTGCCACCAGCAGATTAGGGAGCTCAACCGGGACAGGGGTAAATCAGCCCCAGCATTTT

D: -
V: TRBV21-1
length: 20
size: -
J: TRBJ2-5
CDR3: CASSKEGPGTSGRMAETQYF
DNA: TGTGCCAGCAGCAAAGAGGGCCCCGGGACTAGCGGGAGGATGGCAGAGACCCAGTACTTC

D: TRBD1
V: TRBV30
length: 18
size: -
J: TRBJ1-4
CDR3: CAWSVRSDRGFGNEKLFF
DNA: TGTGCCTGGAGTGTACGTTCTGACAGGGGATTCGGTAATGAAAAACTGTTTTTT

D: -
V: TRBV11-2
length: 15
size: -
J: TRBJ2-7
CDR3: CASSRNRDVTYEQYF
DNA: TGTGCCAGCAGTCGAAACCGGGACGTAACCTACGAGCAGTACTTC

D: -
V: TRBV7-2
length: 15
size: -
J: TRBJ2-7
CDR3: CASSLSVVAVPEQYF
DNA: TGTGCCAGCAGCCTTAGTGTCGTTGCAGTGCCCGAGCAGTACTTC

D: TRBD1
V: TRBV7-6
length: 17
size: -
J: TRBJ2-7
CDR3: CASSWGAGTGVIHEQYF
DNA: TGTGCCAGCAGCTGGGGAGCAGGGACAGGGGTTATCCACGAGCAGTACTTC

D: -
V: TRBV27
length: 16
size: -
J: TRBJ1-5
CDR3: CARRGPEGGRNQPQHF
DNA: TGTGCCAGAAGAGGACCTGAAGGGGGGCGCAATCAGCCCCAGCATTTT

D: -
V: TRBV14
length: 13
size: -
J: TRBJ2-7
CDR3: CASSQGLLYEQYF
DNA: TGTGCCAGCAGCCAAGGACTTCTTTACGAGCAGTACTTC

D: -
V: TRBV14
length: 16
size: -
J: TRBJ2-1
CDR3: CASSQVAGASYNEQFF
DNA: TGTGCCAGCAGCCAAGTTGCGGGGGCGTCTTACAATGAGCAGTTCTTC

D: -
V: TRBV9
length: 16
size: -
J: TRBJ1-3
CDR3: CASSEWDTSSGNTIYF
DNA: TGTGCCAGCAGCGAATGGGACACCAGCTCTGGAAACACCATATATTTT

D: -
V: TRBV6-1
length: 15
size: -
J: TRBJ1-5
CDR3: CASSDSGTPNQPQHF
DNA: TGTGCCAGCAGTGACTCCGGGACACCCAATCAGCCCCAGCATTTT

D: TRBD1
V: TRBV2
length: 15
size: -
J: TRBJ2-7
CDR3: CASSLGTASSYEQYF
DNA: TGTGCCAGCAGTCTCGGGACAGCGAGCTCCTACGAGCAGTACTTC

D: -
V: TRBV7-9
length: 12
size: -
J: TRBJ1-1
CDR3: CASSYLAGPAFF
DNA: TGTGCCAGCAGCTATCTGGCGGGTCCAGCTTTCTTT

D: -
V: TRBV9
length: 14
size: once
J: TRBJ2-2
CDR3: CASSVVGSGGELFF
DNA: TGTGCCAGCAGCGTAGTAGGCAGCGGCGGGGAGCTGTTTTTT

D: TRBD1
V: TRBV6-6
length: 16
size: -
J: TRBJ1-5
CDR3: CASSYGQGVSGQPQHF
DNA: TGTGCCAGCAGTTACGGCCAGGGGGTAAGCGGTCAGCCCCAGCATTTT